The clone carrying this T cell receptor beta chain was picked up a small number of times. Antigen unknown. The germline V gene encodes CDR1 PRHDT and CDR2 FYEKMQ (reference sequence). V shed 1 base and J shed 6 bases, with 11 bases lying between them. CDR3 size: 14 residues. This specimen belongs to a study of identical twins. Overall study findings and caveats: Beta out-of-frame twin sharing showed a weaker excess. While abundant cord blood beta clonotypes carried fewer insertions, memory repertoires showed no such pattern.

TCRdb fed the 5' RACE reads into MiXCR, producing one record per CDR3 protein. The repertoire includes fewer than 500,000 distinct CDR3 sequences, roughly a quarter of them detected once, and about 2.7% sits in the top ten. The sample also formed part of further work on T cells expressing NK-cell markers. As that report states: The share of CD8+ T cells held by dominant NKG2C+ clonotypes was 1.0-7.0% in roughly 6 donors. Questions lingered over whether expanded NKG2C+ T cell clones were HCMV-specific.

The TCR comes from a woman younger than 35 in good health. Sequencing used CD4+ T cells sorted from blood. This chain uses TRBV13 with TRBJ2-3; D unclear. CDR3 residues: CASSLDSAADTQYF. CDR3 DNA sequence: TGTGCCAGCAGCTTAGACTCCGCGGCGGATACGCAGTATTTT.